These T cell receptor beta chains were read from a single sample in a study of blood T cell repertoires in COVID-19. Sequencing was performed with immunoSEQ multiplex PCR; in TCRdb, only in-frame clones are kept and a portion is missing. The sample contains some 310,000 clones, around 90% of which appear only once. The sample taken for sequencing was peripheral blood. Receptor source: a middle-aged woman with COVID-19, enrolled during active disease. Each CDR3 is given with its conserved first and last residue. Each record gives: D gene, clone size, J gene, V gene, CDR3 DNA, CDR3 protein. The D gene is left open where the match is weak. Some rows have no size entry. The others give once, few or many, or a class for an expanded clone.

D: TRBD1
size: NA
J: TRBJ2-2
V: TRBV7-2
DNA: TGTGCCAGCAGCTTGCAGGGGGCTCAGTACACCGGGGAGCTGTTTTTT
CDR3: CASSLQGAQYTGELFF

D: TRBD1
size: many
J: TRBJ1-1
V: TRBV6-1
DNA: TGTGCCAGCAGTGAAATCGCCGACAGGGGCACTGAAGCTTTCTTT
CDR3: CASSEIADRGTEAFF

D: NA
size: NA
J: TRBJ1-2
V: TRBV14
DNA: TGTGCCAGCAGCCAAAGATCGGGCAGGGTCAACTATGGCTACACCTTC
CDR3: CASSQRSGRVNYGYTF

D: NA
size: NA
J: TRBJ1-2
V: TRBV7-9
DNA: TGTGCCAGCAGCTTAGCGCAGGGGCCATTCTATGGCTACACCTTC
CDR3: CASSLAQGPFYGYTF

D: TRBD2
size: NA
J: TRBJ2-7
V: TRBV6-1
DNA: TGTGCCAGCAGGTCGAGCGGGGGGGGCCCCTACGAGCAGTACTTC
CDR3: CASRSSGGGPYEQYF

D: TRBD1
size: few
J: TRBJ2-1
V: TRBV14
DNA: TGTGCCAGCAGCCAAGTTCCGGGACAGGGAGACAATGAGCAGTTCTTC
CDR3: CASSQVPGQGDNEQFF

D: NA
size: NA
J: TRBJ1-3
V: TRBV28
DNA: TGTGCCAGCACGGATACAGGGATTGGAAACACCATATATTTT
CDR3: CASTDTGIGNTIYF

D: TRBD1
size: few
J: TRBJ1-3
V: TRBV28
DNA: TGTGCCAGCTATAATACGGGCAGGGGGAGGTCTGGAAACACCATATATTTT
CDR3: CASYNTGRGRSGNTIYF

D: NA
size: NA
J: TRBJ2-3
V: TRBV20-1
DNA: TGCAGTGCCACTACGCCCGGGATGCAGTATTTT
CDR3: CSATTPGMQYF

D: TRBD1
size: NA
J: TRBJ1-6
V: TRBV12-3/TRBV12-4
DNA: TGTGCCACCCGGACAGGGAGGAATTCACCCCTCCACTTT
CDR3: CATRTGRNSPLHF

D: NA
size: NA
J: TRBJ1-5
V: TRBV7-3
DNA: TGTGCCAGCAGTAAGGACAGAAATCAGCCCCAGCATTTT
CDR3: CASSKDRNQPQHF

D: TRBD1
size: NA
J: TRBJ2-5
V: TRBV19
DNA: TGTGCCAGTAGTACCCCGACAGGACAGGTCGAGACCCAGTACTTC
CDR3: CASSTPTGQVETQYF

D: NA
size: NA
J: TRBJ2-7
V: TRBV6-1
DNA: TGTGCCAGCAGCCGCCAACGGGGGACCGAGCAGTACTTC
CDR3: CASSRQRGTEQYF

D: TRBD1
size: NA
J: TRBJ1-4
V: TRBV29-1
DNA: TGCAGCGTTGAGAGCAGCTTCCCGGGGACAGGGGGTGAAAAACTGTTTTTT
CDR3: CSVESSFPGTGGEKLFF

D: TRBD1
size: NA
J: TRBJ1-2
V: TRBV15
DNA: TGTGCCACCAGCAGAGAAATGGGACAGGGCGAAAACTATGGCTACACCTTC
CDR3: CATSREMGQGENYGYTF

D: NA
size: NA
J: TRBJ2-1
V: TRBV10-3
DNA: TGTGCCATCAGTGAGCTCTGGACAGAGGGTGAGCAGTTCTTC
CDR3: CAISELWTEGEQFF

D: TRBD2
size: NA
J: TRBJ2-2
V: TRBV3-1/TRBV3-2
DNA: TGTGCCAGCAGCCACGGGAAACTAGCGGGAGTCTCCGGGGAGCTGTTTTTT
CDR3: CASSHGKLAGVSGELFF

D: TRBD1
size: NA
J: TRBJ2-2
V: TRBV7-2
DNA: TGTGCCAGCAGCCCGCGACAGGGATGGACCGGGGAGCTGTTTTTT
CDR3: CASSPRQGWTGELFF